This T cell receptor (beta chain) was documented in a study of glioma-infiltrating T cells after dendritic cell vaccination (TCRdb year 2016). In the study overall: A cohort of 15 or so glioblastoma patients from Phase I and II dendritic cell vaccination trials was included, of whom 9 were newly diagnosed and 6 had recurrent disease. Autologous tumor lysate-pulsed dendritic cell vaccination was administered to the patients between the early 2000s and the early 2010s. TCR sequencing metrics, including TIL content and tumor-blood repertoire overlap, were correlated with survival after dendritic cell vaccination. Patients received three intradermal dendritic cell vaccine injections at biweekly intervals in the arm below the axilla. In glioblastoma patients vaccinated with dendritic cells, deep sequencing of TCR beta CDR3 regions served to measure tumor-infiltrating lymphocyte content and to compare repertoires between tumor and blood. The vaccine consisted of monocyte-derived dendritic cells cultured less than eight days with IL-4 and GM-CSF, then pulsed overnight with autologous tumor lysate. Paper-wide results and their limitations: No direct relationship between TCR clonality and survival was found, suggesting that a diverse polyclonal response may matter. The cohort was small and heterogeneous, with few patients having full blood and tumor sets and even fewer initial-recurrent tumor pairs. Higher estimated pretreatment TIL content predicted longer time to progression and overall survival after dendritic cell vaccination. The TCR overlap response model with three groups was called speculative and said to need prospective validation.

This clone appeared a single time. It has no known antigen specificity. Base-call qualities are not available, and no considerably larger clone is one nucleotide away. The germline V gene yields SGHTA for CDR1 and FQGTGA for CDR2. At the junction V is shortened by 5 bases and J by 4 bases; bases outside the gene matches: 12. From cysteine to phenylalanine, the CDR3 is 16 amino acids long. Only CDR3 DNA remains: 48 bases, in frame from the first base. Patients were selected for having adequate residual fresh-frozen tumor tissue and more than two years of available survival data. Although molecular status otherwise differed among the glioblastoma patients, no patient had an isocitrate dehydrogenase mutation. PBMC were collected before vaccination, two weeks after the third vaccination, and at tumor progression when it occurred. The Qiagen DNeasy Blood extraction Kit was used to extract genomic DNA. The immunoSEQ assay amplified TCRB CDR3 regions from around 2.1 micrograms of genomic DNA, or from all available DNA when less than that amount was available. The multiplex PCR relied on 60 forward primers for TCR V beta segments and 13 reverse primers for J beta segments. To estimate the number of reads per starting template, synthetic control templates were added to each sample at limiting dilution. Sequencing produced 87 bp reads on the Illumina HiSeq System. Under the source paper's analysis protocol: To remove PCR and sequencing errors, closely related sequences were merged with a nearest neighbor algorithm. TCR overlap was defined as the percentage of unique tumor TCR beta sequences that were also found in the peripheral blood of the same patient. Sourced from immuneACCESS, this table was stored by TCRdb with only in-frame sequences that have V and J called. A share of the clones is absent; for the studies checked, an unresolved V gene accounts for under half, and the remainder has no known explanation. V and J calls and clone size come straight from that table; D and trimming were deduced from the DNA. This sample holds tens of thousands of clones; around 81% were observed only once. Clones ranked in the top ten supply less than 8% of the sample.

The sequence was obtained from a human donor with glioblastoma. The source material was blood, sampled before dendritic cell vaccination. The rearranged chain carries TRBV7-3 and TRBJ2-3; TRBD2 agrees with 7 junctional bases. For the CDR3, the sequence is CASSPGGTLGADTQYF. The bases are TGTGCCAGCAGCCCGGGGGGAACCCTCGGGGCAGATACGCAGTATTTT.